The clone carrying this T cell receptor beta chain was observed a handful of times. Its target is unknown. The PCR ran on 60 Vbeta and 13 Jbeta primers. Measured with immunoSEQ multiplex PCR; TCRdb has only the in-frame clones, and not every one. The sample holds roughly 130,000 clones, roughly 71% seen once. This entry is derived from a study of cytomegalovirus exposure and HLA in healthy donors. Study conclusions and caveats: Most CMV-associated TCR beta chains appeared HLA-restricted in a later analysis. Cytomegalovirus-associated status was assigned to 150 to 200 TCR beta chains. Sequences of the TCR beta chain were said to predict the HLA-A and HLA-B alleles of most subjects accurately.

Germline lookup yields CDR1 SGHNT and CDR2 YENEEA. This CDR3 contains 13 residues. V shed 5 bases and J 5 bases; nucleotides not matched to a gene: 5. Though nominally healthy at sampling, donors likely had unrecorded immune exposures. This TCR was recovered from a woman aged 45-60 years in good health and CMV-seropositive. The chain couples TRBV11-3 to TRBJ2-7, with TRBD1 identical over 8 bases. What was sequenced was PBMCs. CDR3 sequence (DNA): TGTGCCAGCAGCAACCGGACAGGGAACGAGCAGTACTTC. This gives the protein CASSNRTGNEQYF.